This passage covers 21 T cell receptor beta chains from one sample sequenced in a study of blood T cell repertoires in COVID-19. The protocol was immunoSEQ multiplex PCR, while the TCRdb copy is restricted to in-frame clones and leaves out a portion. The repertoire holds under 70,000 clones, with 80% to 95% as singletons. What was sequenced was peripheral blood. These receptor sequences come from a man of 80 years or more with acute or convalescent COVID-19.

This clone occurred once. The genes are TRBV9 and TRBJ2-3; 9 bases are shared with TRBD2. This CDR3 region has 16 residues. Looked up from germline, CDR1 is SGDLS and CDR2 is YYNGEE. The ends lost 3 bases at V and 0 bases at J; junction bases unmatched: 5. DNA of the CDR3: TGTGCCAGCAGCGCGCCGGGACTAGCAAGCACAGATACGCAGTATTTT. This gives the protein CASSAPGLASTDTQYF.

This clone has just a few counts. The V and J genes are TRBV14 and TRBJ2-2, with D possibly matching TRBD2 (6 bases). Germline CDR1 reads SGHDN; CDR2 reads FVKESK. Trimming removed 4 bases at V and 5 bases at J, with 11 bases between. The CDR3 covers 14 residues. CDR3 protein: CASSRRGLTGELFF. The CDR3 DNA sequence: TGTGCCAGCAGCCGGCGGGGCTTGACCGGGGAGCTGTTTTTT. The full variable domain, completed using reference TRBV14 and TRBJ2-2, is EAGVTQFPSHSVIEKGQTVTLRCDPISGHDNLYWYRRVMGKEIKFLLHFVKESKQDESGMPNNRFLAERTGGTYSTLKVQPAELEDSGVYFCASSRRGLTGELFFGEGSRLTVL.

The chain joins TRBV5-1 to TRBJ1-2, with D maybe TRBD1 (5 bases). With 4 bases removed from V and 2 bases from J, the gap between germline ends came to 15 bases. From germline, CDR1 is SGHRS and CDR2 YFSETQ. This CDR3 is 15 amino acids long. CDR3 sequence reads: CASSTGTKINYGYTF. The DNA of the CDR3 is TGCGCCAGCAGCACCGGGACTAAAATAAACTATGGCTACACCTTC. Drawing the rest from reference TRBV5-1 and TRBJ1-2, the complete variable domain is KAGVTQTPRYLIKTRGQQVTLSCSPISGHRSVSWYQQTPGQGLQFLFEYFSETQRNKGNFPGRFSGRQFSNSRSEMNVSTLELGDSALYLCASSTGTKINYGYTFGSGTRLTVV.

The chain recombines TRBV18 with TRBJ1-1, with D perhaps TRBD1 (5 bases). This CDR3 contains 15 residues. Germline V CDR1 and CDR2: KGHSH, LQKENI. Between the trimmed V and J ends, which lost 0 bases and 1 base, there was a span of 9 bases. The CDR3 DNA is TGTGCCAGCTCACCACCAGGGGCACAGAACACTGAAGCTTTCTTT. Encoded protein: CASSPPGAQNTEAFF.

The rearrangement links TRBV14 to TRBJ1-1, with 8 bases matching TRBD1. With 4 bases clipped from V and 6 bases from J, the junction kept 7 bases outside the gene matches. CDR1 is SGHDN, CDR2 FVKESK, per germline. The CDR3 consists of 14 residues. The DNA of the CDR3 is TGTGCCAGCAGCCGGCGGGACAGGTTCTCTGAAGCTTTCTTT. This encodes CASSRRDRFSEAFF.

This chain links TRBV3-1 (or the pseudogene TRBV3-2) with TRBJ2-2; the match to TRBD1 covers 8 bases. V shed 4 bases and J 4 bases; nucleotides not matched to a gene: 5. The CDR3 sequence is 15 residues long. Germline values: CDR1 LGHDT, CDR2 YNNKEL (reference sequence). DNA for the CDR3: TGTGCCAGCAGCCTCGGACAGGGTCGCACCGGGGAGCTGTTTTTT. This codes for CASSLGQGRTGELFF.

V usage is TRBV11-2 and J usage is TRBJ2-1; no clear D. V was pared by 7 bases and J by 5 bases, with 21 bases between. This CDR3 is built from 16 residues. Germline V lookup: CDR1 SGHAT, CDR2 FQNNGV. The CDR3 DNA sequence: TGTGCCAGCACCCTAAGATTGTGGTCACCGGACAATGAGCAGTTCTTC. It encodes CASTLRLWSPDNEQFF.

The chain employs TRBV10-3 and TRBJ2-2; the D is unclear. The germline gives CDR1 ENHRY, CDR2 SYGVKD. This CDR3 has 14 residues. V was pared by 6 bases and J by 3 bases, with 11 bases between. Here the CDR3 DNA reads TGTGCCATCAGGGGCAGCCCGGACACCGGGGAGCTGTTTTTT. Its protein is CAIRGSPDTGELFF.

CDR3 DNA: TGTGCCTGTCTAGCGGGGGGGCCTCACGAGCAGTACTTC. As protein: CACLAGGPHEQYF. This chain joins TRBV30 and TRBJ2-7; 12 nucleotides match TRBD2. J lost 5 bases, V lost 6 bases, and 5 bases had no gene match. Germline V gene data show CDR1 as GTSNPN and CDR2 as SVGIG (reference sequence). The CDR3 length is 13 residues.

The CDR3 coding sequence is TGCAGCGTTGAGTGGCAGGGGGATGAAAAACTGTTTTTT. The encoded protein is CSVEWQGDEKLFF. V is TRBV29-1 and J is TRBJ1-4, with 7 bases fitting TRBD1. The CDR3 totals 13 residues. Germline V gene sequence: CDR1 SQVTM, CDR2 ANQGSEA. Trimming took 3 bases from V and 6 from J; bases not matched to a gene: 4.

V usage is TRBV5-1 and J usage is TRBJ2-1; 9 nucleotides match TRBD2. V shed 0 bases, J shed 3 bases, and the junction held 4 bases outside the gene matches. Germline V gene sequence: CDR1 SGHRS, CDR2 YFSETQ. CDR3 length equals 16 residues. The CDR3 region has the DNA TGCGCCAGCAGCTTGGGAGTTAGCGGGGGCTACAATGAGCAGTTCTTC. The encoded protein is CASSLGVSGGYNEQFF.

This chain connects TRBV7-9 to TRBJ2-3; D remains unclear. This CDR3 comprises 15 residues. V was trimmed by 5 bases and J by 1 base, leaving 13 bases between them. Germline-derived CDR1 and CDR2 are SEHNR and FQNEAQ (reference sequence). This CDR3 is CASSPHIERTDTQYF. The DNA of the CDR3 is TGTGCCAGCAGCCCCCATATCGAGCGCACAGATACGCAGTATTTT.

This chain links TRBV19 with TRBJ1-5, with 8 bases matching TRBD1. This CDR3 is built from 14 residues. CDR1 LNHDA and CDR2 SQIVND come from the germline V gene (reference sequence). The V segment lost 5 bases and the J segment 6 bases; nucleotides outside the gene matches: 6. The CDR3 sequence: CASSPDRGTQPQHF. The CDR3 DNA sequence: TGTGCCAGTAGTCCCGACAGGGGCACTCAGCCCCAGCATTTT.

J is TRBJ2-5 and V is TRBV12-3 or TRBV12-4, with D maybe TRBD2 (5 bases). Trimming took off 2 bases at V and 5 bases at J, with 6 bases between the two ends. This CDR3 region has 12 residues. CDR3 amino acids: CASSLRGETQYF. CDR3 DNA: TGTGCCAGCAGTTTACGCGGGGAGACCCAGTACTTC.

The V call is TRBV10-3, the J call TRBJ1-2, with 8 positions matching TRBD1. This CDR3 comprises 14 residues. CDR1 is ENHRY, CDR2 SYGVKD, per germline. The V segment lost 6 bases and the J segment 0 bases; nucleotides outside the gene matches: 3. The CDR3 spells CAISKDRANYGYTF. In nucleotides, the CDR3 is TGTGCCATCAGCAAGGACAGGGCTAACTATGGCTACACCTTC.

The chain combines TRBV7-2 with TRBJ2-1; D unresolved. The ends were cut back, 5 bases at V and 6 bases at J, with 11 bases in the middle. Germline V gene sequence: CDR1 SGHTA, CDR2 FQGNSA. There are 13 residues in the CDR3. The CDR3 here is CASSNYKVNEQFF. The CDR3 bases are TGTGCCAGCAGCAACTACAAGGTCAATGAGCAGTTCTTC.

The chain links TRBV11-3 to TRBJ2-5, with D possibly TRBD2 on 6 matching bases. The CDR3 is made up of 17 amino acids. The germline V and J ends were trimmed by 0 bases and 5 bases, with 19 bases remaining between them. CDR1 and CDR2 from the germline V gene are SGHNT and YENEEA. CDR3 loop: CASSLDRLGGAGETQYF. The DNA of the CDR3 is TGTGCCAGCAGCTTAGATCGGCTGGGCGGGGCGGGGGAGACCCAGTACTTC.

The V call is TRBV4-1, the J call TRBJ1-3, with 8 bases that match TRBD1. This CDR3 has 17 residues. V lost 4 bases to trimming and J lost 2 bases; unmatched junction nucleotides: 10. The germline V gene has CDR1 MGHRA and CDR2 YSYEKL. The CDR3 region has the DNA TGCGCCAGCAGCCCGTCCACAGGGGGTGTGCCTGGAAACACCATATATTTT. Translation: CASSPSTGGVPGNTIYF.

The chain employs TRBV19 and TRBJ1-5; no firm D call. The V and J ends lost 0 bases and 2 bases respectively, with 8 bases between them. The CDR3 is 15 amino acids. Looked up from germline, CDR1 is LNHDA and CDR2 is SQIVND (reference sequence). The CDR3 bases are TGTGCCAGTAGTATAGAGTCCGCGGGCAATCAGCCCCAGCATTTT. Translated, it gives CASSIESAGNQPQHF.

The rearrangement links TRBV19 to TRBJ1-1, with D perhaps matching TRBD1 (6 bases). Germline V gene lookup returns CDR1 LNHDA and CDR2 SQIVND (reference sequence). CDR3 length: 15 residues. Trimming pared 4 bases from V and 5 bases from J, leaving 17 bases between. The CDR3 loop is CASSTRGGAITEAFF. The CDR3, as DNA: TGTGCCAGTAGTACCAGAGGGGGGGCTATTACTGAAGCTTTCTTT.

V and J are TRBV11-2 and TRBJ2-5, with TRBD2 matching over 10 bases. The germline V gene encodes CDR1 SGHAT and CDR2 FQNNGV. Unmatched junction bases numbered 3, after V lost 6 bases and J lost 5 bases. The CDR3 runs to 13 residues. The CDR3 nucleotides read TGTGCCAGCAGGCTAGCGGGGGCTGAGACCCAGTACTTC. Its translation: CASRLAGAETQYF.